This T cell receptor (beta chain) was obtained from a study of CD8 T cells in ankylosing spondylitis. Quantitative 5'-RACE with molecular barcodes generated TCR beta libraries. MiXCR, run by TCRdb on the 5' RACE reads, gives a single entry per CDR3 protein. The sample holds a few hundred thousand distinct CDR3 sequences, 11% seen once. Trimming shortened V by 4 bases and J by 5 bases, and 18 bases separated the two germline ends. Germline-derived CDR1 and CDR2 are SGHRS and YFSETQ. The CDR3 runs 15 residues. This rearrangement joins TRBV5-1 to TRBJ1-1; a possible D gene is TRBD1 (6 bases). This receptor was taken from a female donor with ankylosing spondylitis or in good health (not recorded which). Sequenced: blood, either unsorted or a sorted T cell fraction (not recorded which). The CDR3 DNA reads as TGCGCCAGCAGCCCAATACAGGGAGAAGGGACTGAAGCTTTCTTT. Residues: CASSPIQGEGTEAFF.